This TCR beta chain was sequenced for a study of human T cells and chemical hapten exposure. The time point here: patch test 2, 6 weeks after DPC sensitization. Indicated treatment: therapeutic diphenylcyclopropenone sensitization with weekly scalp DPC. The authors' total RNA extraction used unfractionated whole blood. TCRdb analysed the RACE reads with MiXCR anew, one entry per CDR3 protein. The top ten hold roughly 13% of the sample, which has approximately 46,000 distinct CDR3 sequences, 9.5% to 10% seen once. Germline CDR1 is MDHEN and CDR2 is SYDVKM. The CDR3 is 13 amino acids. Unmatched junction bases numbered 6, after V lost 7 bases and J lost 7 bases.

This TCR was sampled from a woman aged 25 to 39 with alopecia areata. Some clones in this sample may be carry-over from other donors' samples. This sample comprised whole blood, obtained in connection with sensitization to the hapten diphenylcyclopropenone (DPC). V usage is TRBV28 and J usage is TRBJ1-5; 8 positions agree with TRBD1. In nucleotides, the CDR3 is TGTGCCAGCACCTCGGACAGGGTGCAGCCCCAGCATTTT. Its translation is CASTSDRVQPQHF.